Given below is one T cell receptor beta chain in context. Its target is unknown. This sample stems from a study of Graves' ophthalmopathy and Graves' hyperthyroidism. Study-wide findings and caveats: Also, most clonotypes expanded in the thyroid above 0.001 frequency appeared in blood.

Ophthalmopathic donors had moderate-to-severe activity, CAS ≥3 and NOSPECS ≥4, with disease that had lasted under 3 months. None of the included patients had other autoimmune diseases, uncontrolled infections, pregnancy or lactation, as these led to exclusion. Amplified material comprised TCR beta CDR3 regions derived from RNA transcripts. Following a first-round RT-PCR that used HTBI primers, a second-round multiplex PCR was carried out. TCRdb called the multiplex PCR reads again in MiXCR, with one record for every CDR3 protein. Among roughly 700,000 distinct CDR3 sequences listed, 40% were seen once. The CDR3 spans 13 residues. V was clipped by 1 base and J by 9 bases, with 10 bases between them. The germline V gene has CDR1 SQVTM and CDR2 ANQGSEA.

Material for sequencing was peripheral blood. This chain links TRBV29-1 with TRBJ2-6; tentative D call: TRBD2 (5 bases). This receptor was taken from an adult man with Graves' ophthalmopathy. Here the CDR3 DNA reads TGCAGCGTTGAAGGTGGAGGAGACAACGTCCTGACTTTC. This encodes CSVEGGGDNVLTF.